The source of this TCR beta chain is a study of blood T cell repertoires in COVID-19. About the research overall: Sites in the United States, Italy and Spain provided acute and convalescent COVID-19 samples. PBMCs, B-cell-depleted T cells, or T cells provided the cDNA or gDNA that made up the material.

The CDR3 totals 12 residues. Trimming stripped 6 bases from V and 7 bases from J, with 12 bases between. Germline V gene sequence: CDR1 SNHLY, CDR2 FYNNEI. Clones were sequenced by immunoSEQ multiplex PCR, and TCRdb holds only the in-frame ones, with some missing. The data contain some 180,000 clones, about four fifths of them singletons. The sequence came from a human donor in a cohort sampled during active COVID-19. The sample comprised peripheral blood. The chain combines TRBV2 with TRBJ1-1; D might be TRBD1 (6 bases). The CDR3 region is CASRLNRVEAFF. The CDR3 DNA sequence: TGTGCCAGCAGGTTAAACAGGGTTGAAGCTTTCTTT.